Sequencing of this TCR beta chain was carried out in a study of cytomegalovirus exposure and HLA in healthy donors. General observations from the study: An analysis done earlier found most TCR beta V segments productive about 87% or about 30% of the time. Some public TCRs appeared in many individuals, while most sequences were rare. Researchers had no immune exposure information except CMV serostatus available. A likely sequencing artifact accounted for one observed cluster of highly shared sequence variants.

PCR used 60 Vbeta primers and 13 Jbeta primers. The table came from immunoSEQ multiplex PCR; TCRdb's copy has only in-frame clones and leaves some out. In the table there are 85,000 to 120,000 clones, approximately 71% of which are singletons. On this clone: What it recognizes is unknown.

The CDR3 has 13 amino acids. Germline lookup yields CDR1 SQVTM and CDR2 ANQGSEA. Trimming removed 7 bases from V and 2 bases from J, with 15 bases in between. Sequencing was performed on PBMCs. The clonotype originates from a male donor in good health and CMV-seropositive. The chain combines TRBV29-1 with TRBJ2-7; D might be TRBD1 (6 bases). The CDR3: CSASTGITYEQYF. DNA for the CDR3: TGCAGCGCAAGCACAGGGATCACCTACGAGCAGTACTTC.